This T cell receptor (beta chain) was obtained from a study of blood T cell repertoires in COVID-19 (dated by TCRdb to about 2020). For context, the study as a whole: Collaborator samples came from the United States, Italy and Spain and covered acute and convalescent phases of COVID-19. Sample metadata almost always included a de-identified subject ID, COVID-19 status, age in years and sex. The prospective study material was composed of cDNA or gDNA derived from T cells, B-cell-depleted T cells, or PBMCs. Samples were obtained from the ongoing ImmuneRACE study (first 160 participants) and from 1,254 subjects provided by 6 global collaborators. Where HLA class I and class II types were available, the types were taken from metadata supplied by the sample provider, not from assay-based typing. The dataset comprised deeply sampled blood TCRbeta repertoires from subjects exposed to, actively infected with, or recovered from COVID-19. The repertoires were released in a freely available public database intended as a resource for research on the immune response to SARS-CoV-2.

What the authors observed across the whole study: The amount of clinical and demographic metadata varied by source and participant and was provided uncurated.

Spanning cysteine to phenylalanine, the CDR3 consists of 12 amino acids. Only the CDR3 portion is preserved as DNA: 36 bases, with reading frame beginning at the first base. Taken from the germline V gene, the CDR1 and CDR2 loops are SQVTM and ANQGSEA. Ends trimmed: V by 6 bases, J by 8 bases; bases unmatched to a gene: 9. TCRbeta CDR3 regions were amplified from genomic DNA using the immunoSEQ Assay, a bias-controlled multiplex PCR. Per the authors' processing: Within the assay, amplification of reference gene primers was used to estimate how many nucleated cells each sample contained. To quantify the absolute abundance of each unique TCRbeta CDR3 rearrangement, sequence reads were collapsed and filtered. For each sample, productive Simpson clonality was calculated as the square root of Simpson's diversity index over productive rearrangements. TCRdb's version of the immuneACCESS table is confined to in-frame rearrangements and falls short of the full clone set. An unresolved V gene accounts for under half of the shortfall where checked; the remainder is of unknown origin. That table supplies the V and J calls and clone size; D and trimming were determined from the DNA. Across this sample there are some 380,000 clones, with approximately 88% seen only once. The leading ten clones occupy about 2.1% of the sample.

Details on this clone: Its recognized antigen is unknown. No much larger clonotype is one base removed from it; base qualities were not supplied.

Participants in the prospective study were enrolled through a virtual design, were aged about 18 to 90 years, and lived in 24 United States geographic areas. In the prospective study, participants were assigned to cohorts based on the clinical history participants reported in a screening survey and a study questionnaire. Each participant in the prospective study had whole blood, serum and a nasopharyngeal or oropharyngeal swab collected by mobile phlebotomists. Over a roughly 2-month period, participants in the prospective study had the option of providing additional blood draws and questionnaires. Blood samples from the prospective study were shipped frozen or at room temperature prior to DNA extraction.

The chain was built from TRBV29-1 and TRBJ1-1; 7 bases in the middle match TRBD1. The receptor was isolated from a woman aged 40 to 50 with acute COVID-19. The source material was PBMCs or T cells enriched from blood (not recorded which). In nucleotides, the sequence is TGCAGCGTGTGGCCGGGACAGCAAGAAGCTTTCTTT. Protein translation: CSVWPGQQEAFF.